This T cell receptor (beta chain) was profiled in a study of T cells expressing NK-cell markers. TCRdb re-called the 5' RACE reads, yielding one record per CDR3 amino acid sequence without DNA. In all, the sample yields about 260,000 distinct CDR3 sequences. Germline CDR1 reads DFQATT; CDR2 reads SNEGSKA (reference sequence). The CDR3 totals 17 residues. The specimen was blood T cells: a sorted CD56 or NKG2C T cell subset, CD4+ or CD8+ T cells, or bulk PBMC T cells (not recorded which). The chain recombines TRBV20-1 with TRBJ2-3; TCRdb selects TRBD2, and the lack of DNA leaves this call unchecked. This receptor was identified in a man aged 18 to 35 in good health. The CDR3 spells CSARVTSGHPGVDTQYF.